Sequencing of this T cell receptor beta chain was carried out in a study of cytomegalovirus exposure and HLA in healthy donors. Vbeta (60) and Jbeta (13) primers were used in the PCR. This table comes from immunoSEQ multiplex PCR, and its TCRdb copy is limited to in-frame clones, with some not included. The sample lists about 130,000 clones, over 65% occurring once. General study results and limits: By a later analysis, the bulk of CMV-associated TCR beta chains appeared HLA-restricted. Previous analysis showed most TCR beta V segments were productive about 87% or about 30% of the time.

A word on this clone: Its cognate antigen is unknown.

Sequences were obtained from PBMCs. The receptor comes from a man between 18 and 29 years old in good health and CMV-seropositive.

The CDR3 nucleotides read TGTGCCAGCAGCTTCCAGGGGACAGGGTCCTACGAGCAGTACTTC. It is translated as CASSFQGTGSYEQYF. This chain links TRBV7-2 with TRBJ2-7, with TRBD1 identical over 9 bases. The germline gives CDR1 SGHTA, CDR2 FQGNSA. This CDR3 is 15 amino acids long. The J segment lost 1 base and the V segment lost 3 bases, leaving 4 bases of the junction unmatched.